Given below is one TCR beta chain in context. What it binds is unknown. The sample belongs to a study of cytomegalovirus exposure and HLA in healthy donors. Study-wide results and limits: Analyzed later, association rates of TCRs varied across HLA loci, with DRB1 most and HLA-C fewest. Later genetic work tied a missense DCLRE1C variant to beta-chain V and J trimming.

Trimming at V came to 4 bases and at J to 8 bases, leaving 18 bases not matched to a gene. This CDR3 is 18 amino acids long. The V gene's germline CDR1 is MDHEN and CDR2 SYDVKM. The primer mix had 60 Vbeta and 13 Jbeta primers. Sequencing used immunoSEQ multiplex PCR; TCRdb keeps in-frame clones, though not all of them. The sample carries about 200,000 clones, around 75% recorded once. The V and J genes are TRBV28 and TRBJ2-2, with 8 bases fitting TRBD1. Material for sequencing was PBMCs. This clonotype was obtained from a woman between 45 and 65 years old in good health and CMV-seronegative. CDR3 residues: CASSSSYLRRGRGGELFF. The CDR3 DNA reads as TGTGCCAGCAGTTCTTCCTACCTTCGCAGGGGGCGAGGTGGGGAGCTGTTTTTT.